This TCR beta chain was recovered during a study of spatial heterogeneity in lung cancer (dated by TCRdb to about 2019). About the investigation overall: Beta-chain transcripts were consistently detected in greater numbers than alpha-chain transcripts, which likely reflected higher beta-chain transcript abundance. A strong correlation was found between TCR transcript counts in tumor regions and a T cell transcriptional module score from matched bulk RNA-seq. In the raw uncorrected reads, each unique combination of TCR and UMI appeared on average more than ten times. In non-small cell lung cancer, the study quantitatively compared TCR alpha and beta repertoires across several tumor regions, matched nontumor lung, and blood. Nonsynonymous mutation counts, determined by whole-exome sequencing of tumor tissue, were related to features of the TCR repertoire. At surgery, 200 or so tumor regions, around 68 matched nontumor lung samples and 56 PBMC samples were TCR-sequenced for both alpha and beta chains.

Broad study findings and their caveats: TCR-seq coverage of tumor T cells was estimated at only 7% to 8% for alpha chains and more than 11% for beta chains. Confirming at a functional level the hypothesis that regional TCRs recognize regional mutations was considered to require additional single-cell paired TCR alpha and beta sequencing. The count of ubiquitous expanded TCRs correlated with the count of ubiquitous nonsynonymous mutations, and the count of regional expanded TCRs correlated with the count of regional nonsynonymous mutations. The tumor nonsynonymous mutation count correlated with the number of expanded alpha and beta TCRs within the tumor.

Receptor amplification or capture employed 5' RACE. Sequenced using a NextSeq 500. To allow correction of PCR and sequencing errors, the TCR library protocol tagged every TCR cDNA molecule with a unique molecular identifier. In the authors' own workflow: TCR identification, UMI-based error correction and CDR3 extraction were all carried out with Decombinator tools. TCRs above a frequency of 2 per 1,000, corresponding to the top 1% of the tumor frequency distribution, were defined as expanded. Expanded tumor TCRs statistically deemed absent (corrected P<0.05) from at least one tumor region were classed as regional, and all other expanded tumor TCRs were classed as ubiquitous. Renyi diversity was computed with the R vegan package after each repertoire had been subsampled 100 times to 5,000 TCRs. To build CDR3 similarity networks, amino acid triplet string-kernel similarity was used, and CDR3s were connected when their pairwise similarity was above 0.82. TCRdb itself trimmed the public reads at Q25 with fastp, ran MiXCR and retained productive beta chains. Here each entry gathers all rows of one CDR3 protein and keeps the most common genes and DNA. These V and J calls derive from TCRdb rather than the authors' analysis. Here the sample has approximately 23,000 distinct CDR3 sequences; around 4.8% occur a single time. More than 8.5% of the sample belongs to the ten largest clones.

This clonotype was counted ten times or more. No cognate antigen has been identified for it. Base-call qualities are not available, and no considerably larger clone is one nucleotide away. V and J are truncated by 5 bases and 6 bases respectively, leaving an intervening sequence of 11 bases. The germline V gene gives CDR1 as KGHSH and CDR2 as LQKENI. The CDR3 goes from the cysteine to the phenylalanine over 12 residues. The read is trimmed to its CDR3 DNA, 36 bases read in frame from base 1. This specimen's time point label, per the study, means: sample taken at primary tumor resection. The donors were 60 to 80 patients from the lung TRACERx cohort who had early-stage, untreated non-small cell lung cancer. For TCR sequencing, whole RNA was extracted from tumor and nontumor lung tissue, or from cryopreserved PBMC samples, and no cell sorting was done. Patients were selected for TCR sequencing only if sufficient RNA was available from at least two tumor regions. A lung pathologist reviewed the tumor and adjacent nontumor lung specimens before the specimens were selected.

The source of this sequence is a male donor with early-stage non-small cell lung cancer. This chain is built from TRBV18 and TRBJ2-7, and TRBD1 may be the D gene, going by 6 matching bases. This material consisted of lung tumor tissue, taken at surgery. The DNA sequence is as follows: TGTGCCAGCTCAGGACAGCAGGCCGAGCAGTACTTC. Protein translation: CASSGQQAEQYF. With the rest looked up from the reference TRBV18 and TRBJ2-7 genes rather than sequenced, the full variable domain is NAGVMQNPRHLVRRRGQEARLRCSPMKGHSHVYWYRQLPEEGLKFMVYLQKENIIDESGMPKERFSAEFPKEGPSILRIQQVVRGDSAAYFCASSGQQAEQYFGPGTRLTVT.